The TCR beta chain under discussion was sequenced for a study of control samples from healthy donors and cancer patients. Using immunoSEQ multiplex PCR, the repertoire was profiled, and TCRdb retains in-frame clones only, with some absent. The data contain some 250,000 clones, roughly four fifths of them singletons. Germline values: CDR1 LNHDA, CDR2 SQIVND (reference sequence). The CDR3 contains 14 residues. The trim removed 10 bases at V and 4 bases at J, leaving 8 bases unmatched. Sample: PBMCs. The chain is built from TRBV19 and TRBJ2-1, with 9 bases fitting TRBD1. This sequence was found in a woman aged 55-70 years with lung cancer. CDR3 bases: TGTGCCACCTGCACAGGGGGCAAATACAATGAGCAGTTCTTC. It yields the protein CATCTGGKYNEQFF.